This T cell receptor beta chain was identified in a study of T cell responses to AZD1222 COVID-19 vaccine. General study results and limits: Donors were largely white British and mainly female; clonal diversity was possibly underestimated.

Researchers grouped second doses given at about 4 or about 12 weeks into one pool. Clones were sequenced by immunoSEQ multiplex PCR, and TCRdb holds only the in-frame ones, with some missing. Of more than 100,000 clones detected, approximately 91% appear once; the ten largest clones hold about 1.9%. Notes on this clone: The antigen remains unidentified.

CDR3 size: 15 residues. Germline V gene sequence: CDR1 GTSNPN, CDR2 SVGIG (reference sequence). With 4 bases clipped from V and 5 bases from J, the junction kept 13 bases outside the gene matches. The receptor comes from an adult who received the AZD1222 COVID-19 vaccine. The chain couples TRBV30 to TRBJ1-1; 7 nucleotides agree with TRBD1. The sequencing used peripheral blood, collected 28 days after the second AZD1222 dose. CDR3 in DNA: TGTGCCTGGACCCCTAAAAAAACAGGGGATACTGAAGCTTTCTTT. Protein: CAWTPKKTGDTEAFF.